The source of this T cell receptor (beta chain) is a study of radiotherapy plus CTLA-4 blockade in lung cancer. Study as a whole: Disease control was seen in 31% of patients, objective responses in 18%.

This table comes from immunoSEQ multiplex PCR, and its TCRdb copy is limited to in-frame clones, with some not included. The data hold about 62,000 clones, with about 72% observed a single time. The CDR3 is made up of 12 amino acids. Germline V gene sequence: CDR1 SGHKS, CDR2 YYEKEE (reference sequence). V lost 0 bases and J lost 5, with 4 bases in between. The chain couples TRBV5-5 to TRBJ2-3; D call uncertain. This TCR was sampled from a human donor with non-small cell lung cancer who had a complete response to radiotherapy plus ipilimumab. This specimen consisted of peripheral blood, obtained from a patient treated with radiotherapy plus ipilimumab. CDR3 region: CASSLEQDTQYF. The CDR3 DNA sequence: TGTGCCAGCAGCTTGGAGCAAGATACGCAGTATTTT.